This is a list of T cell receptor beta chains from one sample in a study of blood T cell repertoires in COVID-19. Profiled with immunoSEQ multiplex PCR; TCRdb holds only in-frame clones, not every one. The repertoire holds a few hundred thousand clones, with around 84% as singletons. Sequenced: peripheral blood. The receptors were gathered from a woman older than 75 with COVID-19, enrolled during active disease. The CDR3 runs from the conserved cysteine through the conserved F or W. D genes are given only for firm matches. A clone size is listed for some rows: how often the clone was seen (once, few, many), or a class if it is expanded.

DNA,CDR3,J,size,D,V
TGTGCCAGCAGCGTAGGACAGGGGGCCTTGAACACTGAAGCTTTCTTT,CASSVGQGALNTEAFF,TRBJ1-1,NA,TRBD1,TRBV9
TGTGCCTGGAGAAAGGACAGTTTTGCGGGAAACACCATATATTTT,CAWRKDSFAGNTIYF,TRBJ1-3,NA,NA,TRBV30
TGTGCCACCAGCAGAGAGGCGGGGTATGGGCCCTACGAGCAGTACTTC,CATSREAGYGPYEQYF,TRBJ2-7,NA,NA,TRBV15
TGCGCCAGCAGAGCCGGGACAATAAACACCGGGGAGCTGTTTTTT,CASRAGTINTGELFF,TRBJ2-2,once,NA,TRBV5-1
TGTGCCAGTAGCGACCGCGGGGTCCCCGGAAACACCATATATTTT,CASSDRGVPGNTIYF,TRBJ1-3,NA,NA,TRBV19
TGTGCCTGGAGCCCACCTGGACAGACGGGAAACACTGAAGCTTTCTTT,CAWSPPGQTGNTEAFF,TRBJ1-1,NA,NA,TRBV30
TGTGCCAGCAGCCCCAGAGACAGGGTTGAGTACGAGCAGTACTTC,CASSPRDRVEYEQYF,TRBJ2-7,NA,TRBD1,TRBV7-8
TGTGCCAGCAGTTCCTTCTTTTATGGCTACACCTTC,CASSSFFYGYTF,TRBJ1-2,NA,NA,TRBV28
TGTGCCAGCAGCCCTTACTACGAGCAGTACTTC,CASSPYYEQYF,TRBJ2-7,NA,NA,TRBV16
TGTGCCTGGAGTGTACGAGGCAGGGGAGGGGTTCAGCCCCAGCATTTT,CAWSVRGRGGVQPQHF,TRBJ1-5,NA,NA,TRBV30
TGTGCCAGCACCCTAGACAGGGCCTCCTACGAGCAGTACTTC,CASTLDRASYEQYF,TRBJ2-7,NA,TRBD1,TRBV6-4
TGTGCCAGCAGCCTGCCAGGGGGAGCAGAAAAACTGTTTTTT,CASSLPGGAEKLFF,TRBJ1-4,NA,TRBD1,TRBV14
TGTGCCAGCAGCTTACAGAGCCCGGGAAACACCGGGGAGCTGTTTTTT,CASSLQSPGNTGELFF,TRBJ2-2,NA,NA,TRBV7-2
TGTGCCAGCAGACAAAATCAAAACTATGGCTACACCTTC,CASRQNQNYGYTF,TRBJ1-2,NA,NA,TRBV12-3/TRBV12-4
TGCAGTGCTAGAGATCGTAATACGCAGTATTTT,CSARDRNTQYF,TRBJ2-3,once,NA,TRBV20-1
TGTGCCAGCTCTCCGGGACAGGGGGCAGGTGAGCAGTTCTTC,CASSPGQGAGEQFF,TRBJ2-1,NA,TRBD1,TRBV18